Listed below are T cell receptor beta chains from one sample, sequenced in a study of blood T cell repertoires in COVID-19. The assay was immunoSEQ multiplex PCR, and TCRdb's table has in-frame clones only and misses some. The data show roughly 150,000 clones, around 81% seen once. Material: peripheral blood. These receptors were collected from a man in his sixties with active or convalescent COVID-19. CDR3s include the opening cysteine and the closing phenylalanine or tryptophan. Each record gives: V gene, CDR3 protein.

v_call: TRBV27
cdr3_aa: CASSLEGRGGQYF

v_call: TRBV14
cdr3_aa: CASSQGVPGSPLHF

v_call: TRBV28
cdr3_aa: CASKGRSGRAYNEQFF

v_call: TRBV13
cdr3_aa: CASSLGGRFGLAGGPRGRGELFF

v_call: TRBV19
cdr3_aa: CASSMASGRITDTQYF

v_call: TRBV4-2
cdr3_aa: CASSQPGEYGYTF

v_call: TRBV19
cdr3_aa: CASNFRGGWSDQPQHF

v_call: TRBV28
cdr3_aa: CASSTGTGAYGYTF

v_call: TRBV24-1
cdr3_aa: CATSEGRGQGWGYTF

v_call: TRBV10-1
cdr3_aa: CASSRDYGTDTQYF

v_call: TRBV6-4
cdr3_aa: CASSALADNTGELFF

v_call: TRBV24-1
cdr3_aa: CATSPAGGGRTDTQYF